This T cell receptor beta chain comes out of a study of vaccination and CD4 T cells after COVID-19. Notes on the study in general: A median 86.3% of convalescent patients' SARS-CoV-2-reactive clones emerged only after vaccination. From around 20 to 38, the median of SARS-CoV-2-reactive clonotypes rose without reaching significance.

The treatment here: approximately 11-day PBMC culture with coronavirus spike peptide pools or control peptides (ViraFEST assay). Gathering of the CD4+ T cells, from the unexposed donor, took place before the COVID-19 pandemic (2011-2018). CD4+ T cells were isolated by negative selection after more than eight days of culture. Germline CDR1 MDHEN, CDR2 SYDVKM. Trimming took 6 bases from V and 2 from J, leaving 17 bases between them. The CDR3 contains 16 residues. The assay that was used to sequence DNA from cultured CD4+ T cells was the Oncomine TCR Beta short-read assay. Genomic DNA was extracted from cultured CD4+ T cells. TCRdb re-called the PCR reads with MiXCR, one entry per CDR3 protein. The sample comprises roughly 12,000 distinct CDR3 sequences, approximately 35% of which are singletons, and 16% rests with the top ten. In regard to this clonotype: Its target is unknown.

J is TRBJ1-3 and V is TRBV28; D is undetermined. The sequencing sample was made of CD4+ T cells from blood, cultured in vitro. The receptor was derived from a human donor in good health. CDR3 region: CASSLGGIKAGNTIYF. The CDR3 bases are TGTGCCAGCAGCCTAGGTGGGATTAAAGCTGGAAACACCATATATTTT.